What follows describes a single T cell receptor beta chain. Its recognized antigen is unknown. Qualities for individual bases were not recorded, and no much larger clone is one base off. The cohort consisted of 600 or so healthy bone marrow donors. At the time of sampling, all cohort members were nominally healthy, though unrecorded immune exposures were likely present. The donor tested CMV seronegative, placing the donor among the 350 or so seronegative members of the cohort. Each donor provided a peripheral blood sample, and peripheral blood mononuclear cells were used for TCR beta sequencing. Genomic DNA was extracted from the blood cell samples with the Qiagen DNeasy Blood Extraction Kit. Its CDR3 holds 14 amino acids, cysteine through phenylalanine. Only the CDR3 region is kept as DNA, spanning 42 bases read in frame from base 1. V and J lose 5 bases and 4 bases, and a span of 14 bases separates them. CDR1 and CDR2 are read off the germline V gene as MDHEN and SYDVKM.

This entry comes from a study of cytomegalovirus exposure and HLA in healthy donors (dated by TCRdb to about 2017). At the level of the whole study: An earlier analysis of some 620 of the donors reported about 280 Gb of sequence data and 90 million to 120 million unique TCR beta sequences obtained from around 180 million T cells. About 300 gigabases of sequencing data and approximately 91 million unique TCR sequences made up an early release that covered several hundred HLA-typed donors. Among the roughly 400 genotyped donors, 75% to 90% belonged to the genetic ancestry cluster associated with self-reported Caucasian donors. The aim of the study was to test whether cataloging public T cell receptors could identify signatures of past pathogen exposure. The study profiled the T cell repertoires of 500 to 800 subjects by immunosequencing and related them to cytomegalovirus serostatus. In addition to the first cohort of hundreds of subjects, a separate validation cohort of about 120 different subjects was used. To predict cytomegalovirus infection status, the study combined high-throughput TCR immunosequencing, statistical association of individual TCRs with disease status, and machine learning. To study patterns of TCR occurrence, a later analysis re-analyzed previously published TCR beta repertoires from several hundred donors and added high-resolution HLA genotyping. Rather than using new phenotypic data, the later analysis identified candidate immune exposures from TCR beta sequences and from how often those sequences occurred across donors. An earlier analysis of nearly 600 of the donors applied high-throughput TCR beta sequencing to assess whether each TCR beta V gene segment acted as functional or pseudogenic. Donor age, sex, ethnicity and CMV serostatus were compiled together with the repertoire data. Genome-wide SNP genotypes for about 65% of the roughly 670 donors were used in a later genetic analysis, which treated that subset as a discovery cohort. Every repertoire in the discovery cohort had been generated on one and the same sequencing platform. HLA typing included class I and class II loci at four-digit resolution. Typing coverage differed by locus: A, B, C, DRB1 and DQB1 were typed in roughly 629-630 donors, DQA1 in approximately 520, DPA1 in nearly 610, and DPB1 in about 450. About five DR-DQ haplotypes were treated as single units for association and clustering because of strong linkage in the cohort. Among 300 to 500 genotyped donors of the cohort, an average of about 220,000 unique TCR beta nucleotide sequences was sequenced per donor, of which about 18% were non-productive.

Overall study outcomes, separate from this receptor: A further reported finding was that TCR beta sequences accurately predicted the HLA-A and HLA-B alleles for most subjects in the first cohort. A later analysis found that HLA-associated TCR beta chains were more clonally expanded and had lower generation probabilities than equally common non-associated chains. Correlated functional status among segregating V segments might be attributable to linkage disequilibrium, but an unknown experimental factor could not be ruled out. An earlier analysis of roughly 570 of the donors showed that most TCR beta V segments appeared in productive rearrangements either about 90% or about 30% of the time, which broadly matched IMGT annotations. Because counts were too low, 15 or so rarely observed V segments, including chromosome 9 orphons, were excluded from the earlier analysis of fewer than 650 of the donors. Presence/absence analyses assumed roughly uniform sequencing depth across donors, an assumption that may not hold. The classifier was reported to diagnose cytomegalovirus status with high specificity and sensitivity in both the original and validation cohorts. CMV serostatus was the only immune exposure information available for the cohort. Because HLA typing was missing for some donors at each locus, association tests included only the typed subset. Assigning TCR associations to individual alleles was difficult when HLA alleles, especially DR and DQ, strongly co-occurred. Specific HLA alleles were associated with more than 15,000 TCR beta sequences at a false discovery rate of 0.05 in a later analysis. A few of the identified cytomegalovirus-associated TCR beta chains were confirmed in vitro to be specific for cytomegalovirus antigens. Because the 87-base-pair reads could not distinguish some IMGT-functional V segments, including TRBV6-2 and TRBV6-3, those segments were excluded. In a later analysis, several top co-occurrence clusters were reported to appear linked to parvovirus B19, influenza, CMV and Epstein-Barr virus. A cluster of highly shared sequence variants was judged likely to be a technical artifact of the sequencing pipeline. A later analysis found that TCR association rates varied across HLA loci, with DRB1 alleles showing the most associated TCRs and HLA-C alleles the fewest. This cohort had only TCR beta chains sequenced, and the lack of alpha or paired-chain data limited which features could be detected. The authors suggested that the approach could potentially be generalized to other disease states and immunological phenotypes. While some public TCRs were present in many individuals, most TCR sequences turned up only very rarely across donors. In a later analysis, most CMV-associated TCR beta chains were found to appear HLA-restricted, with HLA associations seemingly driven largely by CMV exposure. The study listed 150 to 200 TCR beta chains as associated with cytomegalovirus. According to a later genetic analysis, donors in an Asian-associated ancestry cluster had fewer N-insertions in productive TCRs than the roughly 670-donor mean. In a later genetic analysis, a missense DCLRE1C variant was associated with V-gene and J-gene trimming of TCR beta chains, and the association was replicated in an independent cohort.

Libraries were made using the immunoSEQ multiplex PCR assay. For the multiplex PCR, a mixture combining 60 forward primers for TCR Vbeta segments and 13 reverse primers for TCR Jbeta segments was used. The CDR3 region of rearranged TCR beta genes was amplified from genomic DNA by a multiplex PCR assay. On the Illumina HiSeq System, the amplified TCR beta libraries were sequenced as 87-base-pair reads. As for the authors' bioinformatics: In a later analysis, tens of millions of unique TCR beta chains were counted across the approximately 620 repertoires, and about 10 million of these chains were shared by at least two donors. Raw reads were error-corrected and collapsed into unique sequences by a nearest-neighbor algorithm in which closely related sequences were merged to remove PCR and sequencing errors. CDR3 sequences were aligned to IMGT reference sequences to assign V, D and J gene segments. For a sequence to be retained, at least a six-nucleotide match to both a V gene segment and a J gene segment was required. A rearrangement counted as productive if the CDR3 had no stop codons and remained in frame with V and J, and every other rearrangement counted as non-productive. Following IMGT convention, CDR3 was defined as the stretch from the second conserved V-encoded cysteine to the conserved J-encoded phenylalanine. In an earlier analysis of 500 to 650 of the donors, sequences lacking an unambiguous match to a single V gene segment were excluded. In an earlier analysis of 450 to 750 of the donors, a V segment was called functional when productive rearrangements were above 56.7%, and segregating when the standard deviation between donors exceeded 5%. To diagnose cytomegalovirus status from the catalog of TCR beta chain sequences, a statistical classification framework was built. In a later analysis, TCR nucleotide sequences were compared against IMGT/GENE-DB human TR gene sequences so that V and J genes could be assigned. Using the TCRdist pipeline, a later analysis assigned CDR3 sequences along with most-parsimonious VDJ recombination scenarios. A later analysis defined each TCR beta chain by its CDR3 amino acid sequence plus V-gene family, and excluded reads lacking a unique V-gene family. A later analysis removed roughly 590 highly shared, low-generation-probability nucleotide sequences to deal with suspected cross-contamination and a sequencing artifact. In a later analysis, a clonal expansion index was calculated for each public chain from normalized within-repertoire ranks of inferred template counts. A later analysis computed generation probabilities with a VDJ recombination model fitted to out-of-frame rearrangements, and checked the results against IGoR. Hypergeometric tests were used in a later analysis to score TCR-TCR, TCR-HLA and TCR-CMV co-occurrence, with a repertoire-size bias correction applied to the TCR pairs. In a later analysis, false discovery rates were estimated by permuting HLA or CMV assignments 20 times. In a later analysis, co-occurring TCRs were grouped with DBSCAN, and TCRdist sequence similarity was added when clustering was performed within HLA-allele-positive subsets. Repertoires with fewer than 30,000 or more than 120,000 public chains, plus five repertoires with anomalous nucleotide sharing, were excluded from co-occurrence clustering. This immuneACCESS table, as held by TCRdb, lists in-frame sequences with V and J called but not all clones. Of the missing ones, under half trace to an unresolved V gene in checked studies; the others have no known cause. That table furnishes V, J and clone size, whereas the DNA furnished D and trimming. The sample table records 150,000 to 200,000 clones; approximately 84% of these occur just once. The top ten hold 4.8% of the sample.

The sequence is built from TRBV28 and TRBJ1-1; TRBD1 is perhaps the D gene, given 6 matching bases. This clonotype was sampled from a man aged 18 to 30 in good health and CMV-seronegative. Sequences were obtained from PBMCs. The CDR3: CASSPRGKPTEAFF. At the DNA level, the sequence is TGTGCCAGCAGTCCAAGGGGGAAGCCCACTGAAGCTTTCTTT.